Detailed here is one TCR beta chain. RNA transcripts were the template, and TCR beta CDR3 regions were amplified from them. HTBI primers were employed in first-round RT-PCR, then a second-round multiplex PCR followed. Using its own MiXCR run on the multiplex PCR reads, TCRdb lists one record per CDR3 protein. The table has roughly 400,000 distinct CDR3 sequences, 15% seen once. The data are from a study of Graves' ophthalmopathy and Graves' hyperthyroidism. Hyperthyroidism was classified as stable if no ophthalmopathy occurred within 18 months of follow-up. The germline CDR1 and CDR2 sequences are MGHDK and SYGVNS. The CDR3 extends over 13 amino acids. V lost 7 bases to trimming and J lost 7 bases; unmatched junction nucleotides: 6.

Material for sequencing was peripheral blood. The receptor was derived from a woman younger than 30 with stable Graves' hyperthyroidism. The J gene is TRBJ2-2, the V gene TRBV25-1; the match to TRBD1 covers 7 bases. CDR3 sequence reads: CASMTGFSGELFF. DNA of the CDR3: TGTGCCAGCATGACAGGGTTTAGCGGGGAGCTGTTTTTT.